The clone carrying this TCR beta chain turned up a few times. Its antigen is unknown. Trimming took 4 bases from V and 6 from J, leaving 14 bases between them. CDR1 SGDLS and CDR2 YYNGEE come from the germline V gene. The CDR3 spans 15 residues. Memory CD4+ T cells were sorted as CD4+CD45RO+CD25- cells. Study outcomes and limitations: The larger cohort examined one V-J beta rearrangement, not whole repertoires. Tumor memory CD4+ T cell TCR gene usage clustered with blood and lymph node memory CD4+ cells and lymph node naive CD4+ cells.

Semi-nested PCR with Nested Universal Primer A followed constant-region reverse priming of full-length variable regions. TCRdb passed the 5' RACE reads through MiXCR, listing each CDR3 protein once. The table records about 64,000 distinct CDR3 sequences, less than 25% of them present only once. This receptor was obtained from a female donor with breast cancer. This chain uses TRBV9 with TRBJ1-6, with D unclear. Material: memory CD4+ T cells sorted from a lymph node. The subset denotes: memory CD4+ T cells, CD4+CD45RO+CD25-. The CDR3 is CASSLHSDSNSPLHF. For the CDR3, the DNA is TGTGCCAGCAGCCTCCACAGTGACTCTAATTCACCCCTCCACTTT.